This T cell receptor (beta chain) was recovered during a study of control samples from healthy donors and cancer patients. Profiling relied on immunoSEQ multiplex PCR, and the TCRdb table lists in-frame clones only, not all of them. Of some 56,000 clones listed, around 95% are singletons. Germline lookup yields CDR1 MRHNA and CDR2 SNTAGT. The CDR3 covers 15 residues. Trimming removed 4 bases from V and 6 bases from J, with 19 bases in between. The receptor comes from a man aged 25-40 years in good health. The V call is TRBV6-4, the J call TRBJ2-7; D is perhaps TRBD2 (6 bases). Sequencing was performed on blood. CDR3 DNA: TGTGCCAGCAGTGCGACCGGGACTCCTCTCTCCGAGCAGTACTTC. This sequence encodes CASSATGTPLSEQYF.